These 30 T cell receptor beta chains came from one sample sequenced in a study of T cells in Graves' hyperthyroidism and ophthalmopathy. TCR beta CDR3 regions were amplified from RNA transcripts. First-round RT-PCR targeting the TCR CDR3 was performed with the HTBI primer set. TCRdb recomputed calls from the multiplex PCR reads with MiXCR, one row per CDR3 protein. Altogether approximately 600,000 distinct CDR3 sequences are present, 11% to 15% being singletons, with the ten largest covering about 7%. The sample comprised blood. These receptors were taken from a woman aged 18-30 years with Graves' ophthalmopathy.

This clonotype has a handful of counts. The chain employs TRBV5-5 and TRBJ1-3; 7 bases line up with TRBD1. CDR1 and CDR2 from the germline V gene are SGHKS and YYEKEE (reference sequence). The J segment lost 0 bases and the V segment lost 3 bases, leaving 6 bases of the junction unmatched. The CDR3 has 16 amino acids. In nucleotides, the CDR3 is TGTGCCAGCAGCTGGGGGACAGCCAGCTCTGGAAACACCATATATTTT. Translating it yields CASSWGTASSGNTIYF. Looking up the rest from reference TRBV5-5 and TRBJ1-3 gives the full variable domain: DAGVTQSPTHLIKTRGQQVTLRCSPISGHKSVSWYQQVLGQGPQFIFQYYEKEERGRGNFPDRFSARQFPNYSSELNVNALLLGDSALYLCASSWGTASSGNTIYFGEGSWLTVV.

The chain links TRBV7-2 to TRBJ2-3; 9 bases line up with TRBD2. Germline-derived CDR1 and CDR2 are SGHTA and FQGNSA. Trimming at V came to 3 bases and at J to 3 bases, leaving 7 bases not matched to a gene. This CDR3 has 16 residues. The DNA for the CDR3 is TGTGCCAGCAGCTTGTTTAGCGGGAGAGAGACAGATACGCAGTATTTT. It encodes CASSLFSGRETDTQYF.

This clonotype was seen repeatedly, ten times or more. The chain recombines TRBV5-1 with TRBJ1-2, with TRBD1 identical over 7 bases. With V trimmed by 4 bases and J by 2 bases, 8 bases remained unmatched. Germline V CDR1 and CDR2: SGHRS, YFSETQ. The CDR3 spans 15 residues. CDR3 sequence: CASSMGTVTNYGYTF. CDR3 DNA sequence: TGCGCCAGCAGCATGGGGACAGTGACCAACTATGGCTACACCTTC.

This clonotype has ten or more counts. This sequence joins TRBV7-3 and TRBJ1-5; D gene ambiguous. V lost 2 bases to trimming and J lost 9 bases, with 14 bases between them. Germline loops: CDR1 SGHTA, CDR2 FQGTGA. CDR3 length equals 14 residues. The CDR3 coding sequence is TGTGCCAGCAGCTTAGATGGAGGCGTGGGGCCCCAGCATTTT. This gives the protein CASSLDGGVGPQHF.

The sample holds a few counts of this clonotype. A much larger clone differs from this one at a single base, so this may be a read error. DNA of the CDR3: TGTGCCTGGAGTGTAGGCAGGACTTTAACTGACTACACCTTC. Translation gives CAWSVGRTLTDYTF. The chain couples TRBV30 to TRBJ1-2, with no clear D. Germline assignment: CDR1 GTSNPN and CDR2 SVGIG (reference sequence). The CDR3 is 14 amino acids. The V gene lost 0 bases and the J gene lost 10 bases, with 18 bases spanning the gap.

The V gene is TRBV4-3, the J gene TRBJ2-1; TRBD2 might be the D (6 bases). CDR3 size: 15 residues. With 8 bases removed from V and 3 bases from J, the gap between germline ends came to 17 bases. Germline V gives CDR1 LGHNA, CDR2 YSLEER. The CDR3 nucleotides read TGCGCCAGCCAACCTTGGCGGGATTACTACAATGAGCAGTTCTTC. Translation: CASQPWRDYYNEQFF.

This clonotype was recorded a few times. The chain is built from TRBV6-5 and TRBJ1-3; D gene unclear. V gave up 0 bases and J gave up 4 bases, with 10 bases separating them. The CDR3 contains 15 residues. Germline loops: CDR1 MNHEY, CDR2 SVGAGI. The CDR3 DNA follows: TGTGCCAGCAGTTACTCGGTCCCCAAGGGAAACACCATATATTTT. Translated: CASSYSVPKGNTIYF.

The V gene is TRBV7-9, the J gene TRBJ1-4; D uncertain. Germline values: CDR1 SEHNR, CDR2 FQNEAQ (reference sequence). Trimming took off 8 bases at V and 6 bases at J, with 25 bases between the two ends. The CDR3 has 17 amino acids. CDR3 residues: CASVRAAIHALDEKLFF. Here the CDR3 DNA reads TGTGCCAGCGTCCGGGCAGCTATCCACGCGTTGGATGAAAAACTGTTTTTT.

This clonotype was counted at least ten times. This chain's CDR3 is CASSLGDRAALYEQFF. The CDR3 DNA reads as TGTGCCAGCAGTTTAGGGGACAGGGCCGCACTGTATGAGCAGTTCTTC. The gene calls are TRBV12-3 or TRBV12-4 and TRBJ2-1, with 9 nucleotides matching TRBD1. The CDR3 has 16 amino acids. V lost 1 base and J lost 8; bases outside the gene matches: 9.

This clonotype was found many times. The chain has TRBV24-1 and TRBJ2-3; a weak D match, TRBD2 (5 bases). V was shortened by 5 bases and J by 2 bases, with 13 bases between the two germline ends. The CDR3 is 15 residues long. Germline CDR1 is KGHDR and CDR2 is SFDVKD. CDR3 amino acids: CATSGHAGITDTQYF. In nucleotides, the CDR3 is TGTGCCACCAGTGGCCATGCCGGGATCACAGATACGCAGTATTTT.

This clonotype was observed at least ten times. The chain joins TRBV11-3 to TRBJ2-1, with D possibly TRBD2 on 5 matching bases. Deletions cut 5 bases from V and 10 bases from J, with 15 bases between. The CDR3 loop spans 13 amino acids. Per germline, CDR1 SGHNT and CDR2 YENEEA. CDR3 DNA: TGTGCCAGCAGCATATACCCGGGCGGGGAGCAGTTCTTC. Residues: CASSIYPGGEQFF. Combining the CDR3 with reference TRBV11-3 and TRBJ2-1 gives the whole variable domain EAGVVQSPRYKIIEKKQPVAFWCNPISGHNTLYWYLQNLGQGPELLIRYENEEAVDDSQLPKDRFSAERLKGVDSTLKIQPAELGDSAVYLCASSIYPGGEQFFGPGTRLTVL.

The sample holds a few counts of this clonotype. V and J are TRBV19 and TRBJ2-3; 7 positions agree with TRBD2. The junction had 13 bases not matched to a gene; V was cut back by 5 bases and J by 2 bases. CDR3 length: 17 amino acids. Germline assignment: CDR1 LNHDA and CDR2 SQIVND (reference sequence). The CDR3 sequence is CASSSPGEAGLTDTQYF. CDR3 DNA: TGTGCCAGTAGTTCTCCGGGGGAAGCGGGGCTCACAGATACGCAGTATTTT.

The chain recombines TRBV11-1 with TRBJ2-4; TRBD1 matches at 8 bases. This CDR3 contains 16 residues. Per the germline V gene, CDR1 is SGHAT and CDR2 is FQDESV (reference sequence). Losses at the gene ends were 5 bases for V and 0 bases for J; bases not matched to a gene: 6. The CDR3 DNA sequence: TGTGCCAGCAGCCCCGGGACAGGACTAGCCAAAAACATTCAGTACTTC. Amino acids: CASSPGTGLAKNIQYF.

At least ten counts were recorded for this clonotype. The chain has TRBV11-3 and TRBJ1-5, with D unresolved. Germline CDR1 SGHNT, CDR2 YENEEA. The CDR3 length is 15 residues. The V and J ends lost 5 bases and 0 bases respectively, with 11 bases between them. Here the CDR3 reads CASSPGWGSNQPQHF. As DNA, the CDR3 is TGTGCCAGCAGCCCTGGTTGGGGTAGCAATCAGCCCCAGCATTTT.

The sample holds a few counts of this clonotype. This chain links TRBV6-1 with TRBJ1-4; the D gene is possibly TRBD1 (6 bases). V shed 5 bases and J shed 1 base, with 11 bases lying between them. The CDR3 covers 15 residues. Germline lookup yields CDR1 MNHNS and CDR2 SASEGT. Here the CDR3 reads CASSSTGRTNEKLFF. CDR3 bases: TGTGCCAGCAGTTCTACAGGGCGAACTAATGAAAAACTGTTTTTT.

Of note for this clonotype: A read error may account for a junction end that differs from germline. This chain links TRBV4-2 with TRBJ2-7; a weak D match, TRBD2 (7 bases). Germline V gives CDR1 LGHNA, CDR2 YNFKEQ. CDR3 length equals 13 residues. The CDR3 here is CASSQSLRGGRNF. The CDR3 DNA reads as TGTGCCAGCAGCCAAAGCCTCAGGGGAGGGAGGAACTTC.

This clonotype was seen a few times. CDR3 bases: TGTGCCAGCAGCGTAGGACAGTTCCAAGAGACCCAGTACTTC. Protein sequence: CASSVGQFQETQYF. The J gene is TRBJ2-5, the V gene TRBV9; D perhaps matches TRBD1 (5 bases). Germline V lookup: CDR1 SGDLS, CDR2 YYNGEE. Trimming took off 0 bases at V and 1 base at J, with 7 bases between the two ends. The CDR3 is 14 amino acids.

In its sample, this clonotype was seen many times. The chain has TRBV7-2 and TRBJ2-7, with D possibly being TRBD1 or TRBD2 (6 bases each). Trimming pared 6 bases from V and 3 bases from J, leaving 12 bases between. CDR3 length equals 13 residues. Per germline, CDR1 SGHTA and CDR2 FQGNSA. The CDR3 nucleotides are TGTGCCAGCAGGGCGGGACACGGCTACGAGCAGTACTTC. Its protein is CASRAGHGYEQYF.

This clonotype was recorded at least ten times. The CDR3 region has the DNA TGCAGTGCTACGGGACACTCCTACGAGCAGTACTTC. This gives the protein CSATGHSYEQYF. V is TRBV20-1 and J is TRBJ2-7; a possible D gene is TRBD1 (6 bases). Per germline, CDR1 DFQATT and CDR2 SNEGSKA (reference sequence). V gave up 4 bases and J gave up 0 bases, with 7 bases separating them. CDR3 length equals 12 residues.

This clonotype came up many times. V and J are TRBV28 and TRBJ1-2, with a weak D call TRBD1 (5 bases). The CDR3 contains 14 residues. Looked up from germline, CDR1 is MDHEN and CDR2 is SYDVKM. With 2 bases removed from V and 8 bases from J, the gap between germline ends came to 15 bases. The chain's CDR3 is CASSLGGSSWGYTF. CDR3 bases: TGTGCCAGCAGTTTAGGGGGTAGTTCCTGGGGCTACACCTTC.

This rearrangement joins TRBV12-3 or TRBV12-4 to TRBJ2-3; the D gene is possibly TRBD2 (6 bases). The CDR3 length is 20 residues. V was trimmed by 6 bases and J by 0 bases, leaving 28 bases between them. The CDR3 loop is CASSLPWTTRTEKSTDTQYF. The CDR3, as DNA: TGTGCCAGCAGCTTACCCTGGACTACACGAACCGAGAAAAGCACAGATACGCAGTATTTT.

This clonotype was seen many times. V gene TRBV7-8 combines with J gene TRBJ2-7; weak D call: TRBD1 (6 bases). Germline lookup yields CDR1 SGHVS and CDR2 FQNEAQ. V lost 3 bases to trimming and J lost 3 bases, with 15 bases between them. CDR3 length: 15 amino acids. In DNA form, the CDR3 reads TGTGCCAGCAGCTTCCGTGGGCAGGGGAACTACGAGCAGTACTTC. Encoded protein: CASSFRGQGNYEQYF.

Comment on this clonotype: A much larger clonotype is one base distant, so this may be a read error. The chain couples TRBV5-1 to TRBJ2-1; D is ambiguous. Germline values: CDR1 SGHRS, CDR2 YFSETQ. The CDR3 has 15 residues. The CDR3 nucleotides are TGCGCCAGCAGCCGCCGGGTCTCCGGGCACAATGAGCAGTCCTTC. Protein: CASSRRVSGHNEQSF.

This clonotype occurred many times. J is TRBJ2-7 and V is TRBV5-8; D is perhaps TRBD1 or TRBD2 (5 bases each). CDR1 is SGHTS, CDR2 YDEGEE, per germline. Trimming cost V 0 bases and J 2 bases, with 12 bases left between them. The CDR3 is made up of 15 amino acids. The CDR3 loop reads CASSLGGTETYEQYF. The CDR3 DNA follows: TGTGCCAGCAGCTTGGGTGGGACCGAAACCTACGAGCAGTACTTC.

This clonotype was detected many times. This chain uses TRBV18 with TRBJ1-2, with 7 bases lining up with TRBD1. The V segment lost 5 bases and the J segment 3 bases; nucleotides outside the gene matches: 3. Germline V gene sequence: CDR1 KGHSH, CDR2 LQKENI. The CDR3 runs 13 residues. In DNA, the CDR3 is TGTGCCAGCTCAGACAGGGACCACTATGGCTACACCTTC. It codes for CASSDRDHYGYTF.

The chain is built from TRBV6-1 and TRBJ2-1, with TRBD2 matching over 14 bases. Germline CDR1 and CDR2: MNHNS and SASEGT. The CDR3 runs to 18 residues. V gave up 6 bases and J gave up 6 bases; unmatched junction bases: 13. CDR3 residues: CASRPRLAGGPNANEQFF. In DNA, the CDR3 is TGTGCCAGCAGGCCCCGACTAGCGGGAGGGCCTAATGCCAATGAGCAGTTCTTC.

This clonotype was recorded at least ten times. V and J are TRBV20-1 and TRBJ2-7; TRBD2 is a possible D gene (6 bases). V was clipped by 5 bases and J by 2 bases, with 16 bases between them. This CDR3 is 14 amino acids long. The V gene's germline CDR1 is DFQATT and CDR2 SNEGSKA (reference sequence). This CDR3 is CSAAPGRGTYEQYF. In DNA form, the CDR3 reads TGCAGTGCTGCCCCGGGGCGGGGAACCTACGAGCAGTACTTC.

The J gene is TRBJ2-1, the V gene TRBV6-4; 8 positions match TRBD2. Looked up from germline, CDR1 is MRHNA and CDR2 is SNTAGT. After removal of 4 bases from V and 6 bases from J, the junction contained 8 bases not matched to a gene. The CDR3 is 15 residues long. In DNA form, the CDR3 reads TGTGCCAGCAGTGTCAATAGCGGGAAGGGCAATGAGCAGTTCTTC. Translating it yields CASSVNSGKGNEQFF.

Concerning this clonotype: A much larger clone is a single base away; this may be a read error. The rearrangement uses TRBV14 and TRBJ1-1; weak D call: TRBD1 (5 bases). Germline CDR1 is SGHDN and CDR2 is FVKESK. The CDR3 totals 15 residues. V was trimmed by 4 bases and J by 6 bases, leaving 18 bases between them. The CDR3 DNA is TGTGCCAGCAGCCGGGGGGGATACCAGAGCGCTGAAGCTTTCTTT. Protein sequence: CASSRGGYQSAEAFF. The full variable domain, rest sourced from reference TRBV14 and TRBJ1-1, is EAGVTQFPSHSVIEKGQTVTLRCDPISGHDNLYWYRRVMGKEIKFLLHFVKESKQDESGMPNNRFLAERTGGTYSTLKVQPAELEDSGVYFCASSRGGYQSAEAFFGQGTRLTVV.

This chain connects TRBV5-6 to TRBJ1-4; D not certain. V lost 2 bases and J 7 bases, leaving 6 bases between the germline ends. Germline CDR1 SGHDT, CDR2 YYEEEE. The CDR3 has 12 residues. CDR3 in DNA: TGTGCCAGCAGCTTAATCCTTGAAAAACTGTTTTTT. This encodes CASSLILEKLFF.